This T cell receptor (beta chain) was sequenced for a study of beta chain features in type 1 diabetes. The study reverse transcribed the entire isolated RNA, so it sequenced expressed TCRB transcripts. The data were produced by immunoSEQ multiplex PCR, yet TCRdb's version contains in-frame clones alone and is incomplete. In the table there are roughly 330,000 clones, around an eighth of which are singletons. V lost 1 base and J lost 6, with 12 bases in between. Per the germline V gene, CDR1 is SGHAT and CDR2 is FQNNGV. The CDR3 has 14 amino acids. The authors sorted CD4+ naive, central memory, regulatory and stem cell-like memory cells via CD45RO/CCR7/CD25/CD127/CD95/CD27. Study outcomes and limitations: A moderate, significant TCRB CDR3 shortening appeared in type 1 diabetes across four CD4+ subsets.

With regard to this clone: Its antigen is undetermined.

The chain links TRBV11-2 to TRBJ1-2; D call uncertain. The sequence derives from a woman younger than 30 with type 1 diabetes. The sequenced material came from naive CD4+ T cells from blood. CDR3 region: CASSLGGRENGYTF. The CDR3 coding sequence is TGTGCCAGCAGCTTAGGAGGGCGGGAAAATGGCTACACCTTC.